The clone carrying this T cell receptor beta chain was seen only once. Only in-frame clones appear in the TCRdb table, and some are missing; sequencing was by immunoSEQ multiplex PCR. The table lists 65,000 to 75,000 clones, more than 90% of them singletons, with about 1.5% in the top ten. The sample belongs to a study of blood T cell repertoires in COVID-19. This clonotype originated in a man aged 45-65 years with acute or convalescent COVID-19. Sequencing was done on a sample of peripheral blood.

In DNA form, the CDR3 reads TGTGCCAGTAGTATGGGGCGGACTAGTGCGGATACGCAGTATTTT. Translated: CASSMGRTSADTQYF. The rearrangement links TRBV19 to TRBJ2-3; 7 bases align to TRBD2. The V and J ends lost 3 bases and 6 bases, in that order; junction bases with no gene match: 9. Germline CDR1 LNHDA, CDR2 SQIVND (reference sequence). This CDR3 comprises 15 residues.